Following are 29 T cell receptor beta chains from one sample sequenced in a study of blood T cell repertoires in COVID-19. The assay was immunoSEQ multiplex PCR, and TCRdb's table has in-frame clones only and misses some. Among some 190,000 clones listed, 60% to 80% were seen once. Specimen: PBMCs or T cells enriched from blood (not recorded which). The origin of the receptors is a man in his 60s who had been exposed to COVID-19.

This chain connects TRBV25-1 to TRBJ1-6; D perhaps matches TRBD1 (5 bases). V dropped 7 bases and J dropped 4 bases, with 8 bases sitting between them. The CDR3 sequence is 13 residues long. Per germline, CDR1 MGHDK and CDR2 SYGVNS. CDR3 region: CASKGDYNSPLHF. The CDR3 DNA is TGTGCCAGCAAAGGGGATTATAATTCACCCCTCCACTTT. The full variable domain, completed using reference TRBV25-1 and TRBJ1-6, is EADIYQTPRYLVIGTGKKITLECSQTMGHDKMYWYQQDPGMELHLIHYSYGVNSTEKGDLSSESTVSRIRTEHFPLTLESARPSHTSQYLCASKGDYNSPLHFGNGTRLTVT.

The chain has TRBV7-9 and TRBJ1-2, with no clear D. Trimming cost V 6 bases and J 2 bases, with 16 bases left between them. The CDR3 runs to 15 residues. Germline-derived CDR1 and CDR2 are SEHNR and FQNEAQ (reference sequence). The CDR3 DNA follows: TGTGCCAGCAGACCGGGAAACGAGCGGAACTATGGCTACACCTTC. This gives the protein CASRPGNERNYGYTF.

The rearrangement joins TRBV7-9 to TRBJ1-1; D may be TRBD1 (5 bases). This CDR3 is built from 12 residues. Germline values: CDR1 SEHNR, CDR2 FQNEAQ (reference sequence). Deletions cut 6 bases from V and 5 bases from J, with 10 bases between. The CDR3 coding sequence is TGTGCCAGCAGGACGGGGGGGACTGAAGCTTTCTTT. This encodes CASRTGGTEAFF.

The chain is built from TRBV10-3 and TRBJ1-2; D might be TRBD1 (5 bases). Trimming shortened V by 0 bases and J by 4 bases, and 6 bases separated the two germline ends. This CDR3 comprises 13 residues. Germline CDR1 ENHRY, CDR2 SYGVKD. DNA of the CDR3: TGTGCCATCAGTGAGTCAGGGGTCTATGGCTACACCTTC. This translates into CAISESGVYGYTF.

The chain is built from TRBV4-3 and TRBJ1-1; 8 bases map to TRBD1. Germline trimming cut 2 bases from V and 4 bases from J; bases unmatched to any gene: 6. Germline CDR1 and CDR2: LGHNA and YSLEER. The CDR3 loop spans 15 amino acids. DNA for the CDR3: TGCGCCAGCAGCCAACGACAGGGGTTGGGCACTGAAGCTTTCTTT. Its translation: CASSQRQGLGTEAFF.

This chain uses TRBV18 with TRBJ1-5; D remains unclear. The V gene lost 0 bases and the J gene lost 4 bases, with 7 bases spanning the gap. This CDR3 comprises 14 residues. The germline V gene has CDR1 KGHSH and CDR2 LQKENI. DNA for the CDR3: TGTGCCAGCTCACCACCGGGCACGAATCAGCCCCAGCATTTT. It is translated as CASSPPGTNQPQHF.

The chain recombines TRBV18 with TRBJ1-2, with TRBD1 matching 7 bases. The V segment lost 5 bases and the J segment 4 bases; nucleotides outside the gene matches: 4. The CDR3 loop spans 13 amino acids. Germline values: CDR1 KGHSH, CDR2 LQKENI. The CDR3 nucleotides read TGTGCCAGCTCAGACACAGGGGTCTATGGCTACACCTTC. Its translation is CASSDTGVYGYTF.

The chain uses TRBV5-1 and TRBJ2-7; 14 bases line up with TRBD2. Germline CDR1 is SGHRS and CDR2 is YFSETQ. This CDR3 has 17 residues. V lost 3 bases to trimming and J lost 0 bases; unmatched junction nucleotides: 5. The CDR3 is CASSSGLAGGFSYEQYF. The CDR3 DNA reads as TGCGCCAGCAGCTCCGGACTAGCGGGAGGCTTCTCCTACGAGCAGTACTTC.

This sequence joins TRBV5-1 and TRBJ1-1; 7 positions match TRBD1. Unmatched junction bases numbered 11, after V lost 6 bases and J lost 6 bases. CDR1 is SGHRS and CDR2 is YFSETQ in the germline V gene. This CDR3 is 14 amino acids long. The CDR3 protein is CASNLDSGTAEAFF. The CDR3 DNA reads TGCGCCAGCAACCTAGACAGTGGGACAGCTGAAGCTTTCTTT.

The genes are TRBV19 and TRBJ2-3; 9 bases are a match to TRBD2. V trimming: 3 bases; J trimming: 4 bases; junction bases outside the gene matches: 17. The germline CDR1 and CDR2 sequences are LNHDA and SQIVND (reference sequence). CDR3 size: 19 residues. The CDR3, as DNA: TGTGCCAGTAGTATTGGGCCAGCGGGAGGCTCCCTTAGATCAGATACGCAGTATTTT. Translation: CASSIGPAGGSLRSDTQYF.

This sequence joins TRBV29-1 and TRBJ2-3; 7 bases agree with TRBD2. The CDR3 runs 13 residues. After removal of 7 bases from V and 2 bases from J, the junction contained 6 bases not matched to a gene. The V gene's germline CDR1 is SQVTM and CDR2 ANQGSEA. For the CDR3, the DNA is TGCAGCGCCCTAGCGGATTTCACAGATACGCAGTATTTT. It codes for CSALADFTDTQYF.

The V gene is TRBV5-1, the J gene TRBJ2-3, with D possibly TRBD2 on 6 matching bases. V shed 1 base and J shed 0 bases, with 15 bases lying between them. Per germline, CDR1 SGHRS and CDR2 YFSETQ. This CDR3 is built from 17 residues. In DNA form, the CDR3 reads TGCGCCAGCAGCTTGATCGGGCAAGGACTAAGCACAGATACGCAGTATTTT. It translates to CASSLIGQGLSTDTQYF.

The chain carries TRBV7-8 and TRBJ2-3; tentatively, D is TRBD2 (7 bases). This CDR3 comprises 17 residues. Germline V gene sequence: CDR1 SGHVS, CDR2 FQNEAQ. V lost 5 bases to trimming and J lost 2 bases, with 20 bases between them. Here the CDR3 reads CASSPDVWGGPTDTQYF. Here the CDR3 DNA reads TGTGCCAGCAGCCCAGACGTCTGGGGGGGCCCCACAGATACGCAGTATTTT.

The chain links TRBV21-1 to TRBJ1-5; the D call of TRBD1 is as the table states it, not checked on the DNA. TRBV21-1 is shown as a pseudogene. This CDR3 spans 16 amino acids. The CDR3 sequence: CASSKLTDYSNQPQHF. As DNA, the CDR3 is TGTGCCAGCAGCAAACTCACAGATTATAGCAATCAGCCCCAGCATTTT.

V is TRBV7-3 and J is TRBJ2-1, with TRBD2 matching 16 bases. Germline V gives CDR1 SGHTA, CDR2 FQGTGA. There are 19 residues in the CDR3. Losses at the gene ends were 4 bases for V and 3 bases for J; bases not matched to a gene: 9. DNA of the CDR3: TGTGCCAGCAGCTGGGATCCGGGACTAGCGGGAGGGAACTACAATGAGCAGTTCTTC. It translates to CASSWDPGLAGGNYNEQFF.

V is TRBV5-1 and J is TRBJ2-2, with TRBD2 identical over 11 bases. Trimming cost V 0 bases and J 6 bases; bases outside gene matches: 4. CDR1 is SGHRS, CDR2 YFSETQ, per germline. This CDR3 contains 16 residues. The CDR3 DNA sequence: TGCGCCAGCAGCTTGGTACTAGCGGGAGCTGCCGGGGAGCTGTTTTTT. Amino acid sequence: CASSLVLAGAAGELFF.

The chain employs TRBV4-2 and TRBJ2-7; D possibly corresponds to TRBD1 (6 bases). This CDR3 has 19 amino acids. The V gene's germline CDR1 is LGHNA and CDR2 YNFKEQ. V lost 3 bases, J lost 2 bases, and 26 bases lay in between. CDR3 nucleotide sequence: TGTGCCAGCAGCCAGGGGGCCCGTAGGTTAGACGGACGGGCCTACGAGCAGTACTTC. This encodes CASSQGARRLDGRAYEQYF.

The chain carries TRBV30 and TRBJ2-1; TRBD2 matches at 9 bases. The CDR3 is 18 amino acids. Trimming cost V 0 bases and J 8 bases; bases outside gene matches: 17. Germline V CDR1 and CDR2: GTSNPN, SVGIG (reference sequence). The CDR3 sequence: CAWSVAGSWGGRDYEQFF. DNA of the CDR3: TGTGCCTGGAGTGTAGCCGGATCTTGGGGCGGGAGGGATTATGAGCAGTTCTTC.

The CDR3 sequence is CASSKDGSSYEQYF. The CDR3 DNA is TGTGCCAGCAGCAAGGACGGGAGCTCCTACGAGCAGTACTTC. The rearrangement uses TRBV11-3 and TRBJ2-7; perhaps TRBD2 as D (6 bases). Germline-derived CDR1 and CDR2 are SGHNT and YENEEA. Trimming pared 5 bases from V and 0 bases from J, leaving 11 bases between. CDR3 length: 14 residues.

Concerning this clone itself: This specimen includes other DNA sequences encoding the same CDR3. The chain combines TRBV10-1 with TRBJ1-6; D is uncertain. V was clipped by 2 bases and J by 6 bases, with 8 bases between them. The CDR3 contains 14 residues. The V gene's germline CDR1 is WNHNN and CDR2 SYGVQD (reference sequence). This CDR3 is CASSETRGNSPLHF. The DNA for the CDR3 is TGCGCCAGCAGTGAGACCCGGGGTAATTCACCCCTCCACTTT.

The rearrangement uses TRBV25-1 and TRBJ1-4; TRBD1 matches 8 bases. Germline V lookup: CDR1 MGHDK, CDR2 SYGVNS. After removal of 6 bases from V and 3 bases from J, the junction contained 6 bases not matched to a gene. CDR3 length: 15 amino acids. In nucleotides, the CDR3 is TGTGCCAGCAGCCCCAGGACAGGGTCTAATGAAAAACTGTTTTTT. It codes for CASSPRTGSNEKLFF.

The CDR3 loop is CASSLGLAGAVTGELFF. Here the CDR3 DNA reads TGTGCCAGCAGTCTCGGACTAGCGGGAGCGGTGACCGGGGAGCTGTTTTTT. J is TRBJ2-2 and V is TRBV27; 13 bases match TRBD2. CDR3 length: 17 residues. Germline CDR1 and CDR2: MNHEY and SMNVEV (reference sequence). V lost 5 bases and J lost 5; bases outside the gene matches: 8.

This clone appeared a few times. This chain joins TRBV29-1 and TRBJ2-7; 7 bases map to TRBD2. The CDR3 spans 12 residues. V was clipped by 6 bases and J by 0 bases; unmatched bases: 2. Per germline, CDR1 SQVTM and CDR2 ANQGSEA. CDR3: CSVLAVSYEQYF. DNA for the CDR3: TGCAGCGTCCTAGCGGTCTCCTACGAGCAGTACTTC.

The V call is TRBV14, the J call TRBJ2-3; 9 nucleotides agree with TRBD2. This CDR3 is 16 amino acids long. CDR1 SGHDN and CDR2 FVKESK come from the germline V gene. The trim removed 1 base at V and 0 bases at J, leaving 2 bases unmatched. This CDR3 is CASSQGTSDSTDTQYF. The CDR3 coding sequence is TGTGCCAGCAGCCAAGGGACTAGCGATAGCACAGATACGCAGTATTTT.

The chain links TRBV6-1 to TRBJ1-5; TRBD1 might be the D (5 bases). CDR1 MNHNS and CDR2 SASEGT come from the germline V gene. The CDR3 loop spans 16 amino acids. Between the trimmed V and J ends, which lost 2 bases and 2 bases, there was a span of 13 bases. The CDR3 DNA reads TGTGCCAGCAGTGAACTTGTGTCACAGGGCAATCAGCCCCAGCATTTT. Translated, it gives CASSELVSQGNQPQHF.

This rearrangement joins TRBV24-1 to TRBJ1-2; 10 nucleotides line up with TRBD1. Germline V gene sequence: CDR1 KGHDR, CDR2 SFDVKD. Trimming removed 0 bases from V and 6 bases from J; junction bases left unmatched: 12. The CDR3 is made up of 18 amino acids. CDR3 in amino acids: CATSDLLTHLDRGNGYTF. The CDR3 nucleotides read TGTGCCACCAGTGATTTGCTCACCCACCTGGACAGGGGGAATGGCTACACCTTC.

The V and J genes are TRBV3-1 (or the pseudogene TRBV3-2) and TRBJ2-2, with 7 bases matching TRBD2. The CDR3 length is 13 residues. V was clipped by 2 bases and J by 7 bases; unmatched bases: 1. Germline V gene data show CDR1 as LGHDT and CDR2 as YNNKEL (reference sequence). The CDR3 here is CASSQRGVGELFF. The CDR3 DNA sequence: TGTGCCAGCAGCCAACGGGGGGTCGGGGAGCTGTTTTTT.

The rearrangement links TRBV6-5 to TRBJ2-2; 8 nucleotides agree with TRBD2. This CDR3 is 15 amino acids long. Germline trimming cut 6 bases from V and 0 bases from J; bases unmatched to any gene: 3. CDR1 MNHEY and CDR2 SVGAGI come from the germline V gene. Here the CDR3 reads CASSLLAANTGELFF. CDR3 coding DNA: TGTGCCAGCAGCCTACTAGCGGCGAACACCGGGGAGCTGTTTTTT.

This clone was seen many times. The sample holds other DNA sequences that translate to the same CDR3. This chain uses TRBV19 with TRBJ1-2; a weak D match, TRBD1 (5 bases). The CDR3 runs 13 residues. CDR1 and CDR2 from the germline V gene are LNHDA and SQIVND (reference sequence). Trimming pared 3 bases from V and 2 bases from J, leaving 7 bases between. The CDR3 loop is CASSMGGNYGYTF. The CDR3 bases are TGTGCCAGTAGTATGGGGGGAAACTATGGCTACACCTTC.